This is a list of T cell receptor beta chains from one sample in a study of preoperative IRX-2 immunotherapy in early breast cancer. Profiling relied on immunoSEQ multiplex PCR, and the TCRdb table lists in-frame clones only, not all of them. Among about 89,000 clones listed, roughly 89% were seen once. Sequenced here: tumor tissue, sampled after IRX-2 immunotherapy. The origin of the receptors is a human donor with breast cancer. Each CDR3 is given with its conserved first and last residue. A D gene is named only where the DNA matches it firmly. Only part of the rows carry a size: once, few, many, or a class if the clone is expanded.

TRBV11-3	TRBJ2-2	-	TRBD2	TGTGCCAGCAGCTTAGATCTAGCGGTCTCTCGGGAGCTGTTTTTT	CASSLDLAVSRELFF
TRBV5-1	TRBJ2-2	-	TRBD2	TGCGCCAGCAGCCGGGACACCCCCGGGACTAGCGGGAGTGCTGGGGAGCTGTTTTTT	CASSRDTPGTSGSAGELFF
TRBV18	TRBJ1-1	-	TRBD1	TGTGCCAGCTCAGACACAGGGGGCACTGAAGCTTTCTTT	CASSDTGGTEAFF
TRBV29-1	TRBJ2-1	-	TRBD2	TGCAGCGTTCCCAGACTAGCGGTAGCAATTAACAATGAGCAGTTCTTC	CSVPRLAVAINNEQFF
TRBV18	TRBJ2-2	-	TRBD2	TGTGCCAGCTCCTCCCTAGCGGGAGGTTCTGGGGAGCTGTTTTTT	CASSSLAGGSGELFF
TRBV7-5	TRBJ2-7	few	-	TGTGCCAGCAGACGAGACCCAGGCCCCTACGAGCAGTACTTC	CASRRDPGPYEQYF
TRBV10-1	TRBJ2-5	-	-	TGCGCCAGCAGTGACCCGGGGCAGAAAGAGACCCAGTACTTC	CASSDPGQKETQYF
TRBV29-1	TRBJ1-1	-	-	TGCAGCGTCGCAAGCCGAGTCACTGAAGCTTTCTTT	CSVASRVTEAFF
TRBV5-1	TRBJ1-1	-	TRBD1	TGCGCCAGCAGCTTGGGGTTCAGTCTGGACAGGGGAATCAACACTGAAGCTTTCTTT	CASSLGFSLDRGINTEAFF
TRBV5-1	TRBJ1-1	-	TRBD1	TGCGCCAGCAGCTTGGGTTCAGGGGGGTTAATATGGACTGAAGCTTTCTTT	CASSLGSGGLIWTEAFF
TRBV14	TRBJ1-4	-	-	TGTGCCAGCAGCCATCGGCAGCAAAAACTGTTTTTT	CASSHRQQKLFF
TRBV5-1	TRBJ2-1	-	-	TGCGCCAGCAGCTTGGCGCCGGTTGAGTACAATGAGCAGTTCTTC	CASSLAPVEYNEQFF
TRBV2	TRBJ2-7	-	-	TGTGCCAGCAGGGAGCGGTTCCTCTCCTACGAGCAGTACTTC	CASRERFLSYEQYF
TRBV28	TRBJ1-2	-	-	TGTGCCAGCAATACTGGGGGGTACTATGGCTACACCTTC	CASNTGGYYGYTF
TRBV28	TRBJ1-2	-	TRBD1	TGTGCCAGCACCGACCTCACAGGGGACTATGGCTACACCTTC	CASTDLTGDYGYTF
TRBV6-8	TRBJ1-5	-	-	TGTGCCACCGGGGGGTATAGCAATCAGCCCCAGCATTTT	CATGGYSNQPQHF
TRBV7-7	TRBJ2-1	-	-	TGTGCCAGCAGCTTCTCCAGCTCCTACAATGAGCAGTTCTTC	CASSFSSSYNEQFF
TRBV7-8	TRBJ2-3	-	TRBD1	TGTGCCAGCAGCTTATCTGGGACAGGGGGCGTTGATACGCAGTATTTT	CASSLSGTGGVDTQYF
TRBV19	TRBJ1-4	-	-	TGTGCCAGTAGTATATCAGAGGGGCTCGAACTGTTTTTT	CASSISEGLELFF
TRBV5-1	TRBJ2-1	-	-	TGCGCCAGCAATACGGCCAGCGGCCCGGTATCCTACAATGAGCAGTTCTTC	CASNTASGPVSYNEQFF
TRBV28	TRBJ2-1	-	-	TGTGCCAGCAGTTTATTAGGGAGCTCCTACAATGAACAGTTCTTC	CASSLLGSSYNEQFF
TRBV6-8	TRBJ1-1	few	-	TGTGCCAGCAGTTCCTCGACAACGGAAGCTTTCTTT	CASSSSTTEAFF
TRBV11-3	TRBJ2-7	-	-	TGTGCCAGCAGCCCTCTAGTCTTCCAGGACGGCGAGCAGTACTTC	CASSPLVFQDGEQYF
TRBV29-1	TRBJ1-2	-	TRBD1	TGCAGCGTTGAAGATCTATGGGACAGGGGGCCCGGCTACACCTTC	CSVEDLWDRGPGYTF
TRBV7-6	TRBJ2-2	-	-	TGTGCTAGCAGCCCAGACATCGGGACCGGGGAGCTGTTTTTT	CASSPDIGTGELFF
TRBV6-8	TRBJ2-1	-	-	TGTGCCAGCAGTTATCAGTACAATGAGCAGTTCTTC	CASSYQYNEQFF
TRBV12-5	TRBJ2-7	-	TRBD1	TGTGCCAGCAATCTAGAGACAGGGGCGGACGAGCAGTACTTC	CASNLETGADEQYF
TRBV10-1	TRBJ2-1	-	-	TGCGCCAGCAAGGGTAGTGGTGTGGAGCAGTTCTTC	CASKGSGVEQFF
TRBV9	TRBJ1-2	-	TRBD1	TGTGCCAGCAGCGTAGCCGCGGTCGACAGGGTGAGGGGCTACACCTTC	CASSVAAVDRVRGYTF
TRBV15	TRBJ2-5	-	-	TGTGCCACCAGTCCCAGGGGTGGGCAAGAGACCCAGTACTTC	CATSPRGGQETQYF
TRBV15	TRBJ2-3	-	TRBD2	TGTGCCACCAGCAGAGATGAAGCGGGGGGGTTGACAGATACGCAGTATTTT	CATSRDEAGGLTDTQYF
TRBV12-5	TRBJ1-1	-	TRBD1	TGTGCTAGTGGCTGTCCCCATGGGACAGGTTTTTTCGCTTTCTTT	CASGCPHGTGFFAFF
TRBV19	TRBJ2-7	-	-	TGTGCCAGTAGTAAGACCCCCAATTATGGGGACTACGAGCAGTACTTC	CASSKTPNYGDYEQYF
TRBV19	TRBJ1-1	-	-	TGTGCCAGTAGTATAGGTGGCAGGGAAAACACTGAAGCTTTCTTT	CASSIGGRENTEAFF
TRBV25-1	TRBJ1-2	-	-	TGTGCCAGCAGTGGTTCCCCAGAAGGGGACTATGGCTACACCTTC	CASSGSPEGDYGYTF
TRBV6-8	TRBJ1-3	-	TRBD1	TGTGCCAGCAGTTACTCGACAGGGCCCTACTCTGGAAACACCATATATTTT	CASSYSTGPYSGNTIYF
TRBV6-7	TRBJ2-7	-	-	TGTGCCAGCAGCCGGACAGTCCCCTACGAGCAGTACTTC	CASSRTVPYEQYF
TRBV28	TRBJ2-7	-	TRBD1	TGTGCCAGCAGTCTACTACAGGGGGAGCAGTACTTC	CASSLLQGEQYF
TRBV6-8	TRBJ2-5	-	TRBD1	TGTGCCAGCAAGAAGACAGGGCAAGAGACCCAGTACTTC	CASKKTGQETQYF
TRBV23-1	TRBJ1-1	-	-	TGCGCCAGCAGCTTGGTCGGGAACACTGAAGCTTTCTTT	CASSLVGNTEAFF
TRBV15	TRBJ2-3	few	-	TGTGCCACCAGCAGAGTGGGAAACGGGGGCACAGATACGCAGTATTTT	CATSRVGNGGTDTQYF
TRBV9	TRBJ2-1	-	TRBD1	TGTGCCAGCAGCGTAGAATCTTGGACAGGGGGCCCCAATGAGCAGTTCTTC	CASSVESWTGGPNEQFF
TRBV6-8	TRBJ2-1	-	-	TGTGCCAGCAGTTCACTCAGGGGCGGTGGAAATGAGCAGTTCTTC	CASSSLRGGGNEQFF
TRBV18	TRBJ2-5	-	-	TGTGCCAGCTCACCTGGTATGGAAGAGACCCAGTACTTC	CASSPGMEETQYF
TRBV15	TRBJ2-7	-	-	TGTGCCACCAGCAGAGGGGGATCCTCCTACGAGCAGTACTTC	CATSRGGSSYEQYF
TRBV28	TRBJ1-1	-	-	TGTGCCAGCAGTTCCGGGGTGGATGAAGCTTTCTTT	CASSSGVDEAFF
TRBV5-1	TRBJ1-2	-	-	TGCGCCAGCAGCCTTCCCCCGGGACAAGACAACTATGGCTACACCTTC	CASSLPPGQDNYGYTF
TRBV6-8	TRBJ1-4	-	TRBD1	TGTGCCATCAGTAGGCAGGGGGGGATAGGTGAAAAACTGTTTTTT	CAISRQGGIGEKLFF
TRBV6-8	TRBJ2-5	-	TRBD2	TGTGCCAGCAGTCTCCGCCGACTAGCGTCAGAGACCCAGTACTTC	CASSLRRLASETQYF
TRBV23-1	TRBJ1-5	-	-	TGCGCCAGCAGCTTGGCCCTGGGACAGCCCCAGCATTTT	CASSLALGQPQHF
TRBV7-1	TRBJ1-5	once	-	TGTGCCAGCAGCGACCCATTGAGCGGTCAGCCCCAGCATTTT	CASSDPLSGQPQHF